This is a list of T cell receptor beta chains from one sample in a study of blood T cell repertoires in COVID-19. Repertoires were generated with immunoSEQ multiplex PCR, while TCRdb's copy carries only in-frame clones and drops some. This sample yields roughly 230,000 clones, of which 85% are seen a single time; approximately 6.3% belongs to the top ten. The specimen sequenced was peripheral blood. The receptors stem from a woman aged 55 to 70 with active or convalescent COVID-19. Both conserved end residues are part of each CDR3. The D gene is left open where the match is weak. Only some rows state a clone size, as once, few, many or a class for expanded clones.

>-|TRBV19|-|TRBJ1-5
TGTGCCAGTAGTACAGATAACGGGGGGCACGTTCAGCCCCAGCATTTT
CASSTDNGGHVQPQHF
>-|TRBV2|TRBD2|TRBJ2-7
TGTGCCAGCAGGAGAGAGGGAGGGGCCTACGAGCAGTACTTC
CASRREGGAYEQYF
>-|TRBV5-5|-|TRBJ1-2
TGTGCCAGCAGCTTGGGCAGGGATTATGGCTACACCTTC
CASSLGRDYGYTF
>-|TRBV10-1|-|TRBJ1-5
TGCGCCAGCAGTGAGTCCTCGGATGGGCATCAGCCCCAGCATTTT
CASSESSDGHQPQHF
>-|TRBV5-1|-|TRBJ2-7
TGCGCCAGCAGCTTGCGACTAGAAGGCGAGCAGTACTTC
CASSLRLEGEQYF
>-|TRBV29-1|TRBD1|TRBJ2-5
TGCAGCGTCGCACAGGGGAACGAGACCCAGTACTTC
CSVAQGNETQYF
>-|TRBV5-6|-|TRBJ2-2
TGTGCCAGCAGCTTCGAACAGGGTACCGGGGAGCTGTTTTTT
CASSFEQGTGELFF
>once|TRBV3-1/TRBV3-2|TRBD2|TRBJ2-1
TGTGCCAGCAGCCAAAAGGGGGGGACTAGCGGGAGACAAGGCTCCTACAATGAGCAGTTCTTC
CASSQKGGTSGRQGSYNEQFF
>-|TRBV10-3|TRBD2|TRBJ2-3
TGTGCCATCGCGGGACTAGCGGGGGTAAGCACAGATACGCAGTATTTT
CAIAGLAGVSTDTQYF
>-|TRBV19|TRBD1|TRBJ1-2
TGTGCCAGTAGTAAGGACAGGGACCTTGGCTACACCTTC
CASSKDRDLGYTF
>-|TRBV6-5|TRBD2|TRBJ2-1
TGTGCCAGCAGTAGAGGAGGGACTAGCGGGATACGGCAGTTCTTC
CASSRGGTSGIRQFF
>-|TRBV6-5|TRBD1|TRBJ1-4
TGTGCCAGCACTGGGGCCCAGGGGGTAGGTGAAAAACTGTTTTTT
CASTGAQGVGEKLFF
>-|TRBV19|TRBD1|TRBJ1-2
TGTGCCAGTAGTGGGGGCTGGGACAGGGCTAACTATGGCTACACCTTC
CASSGGWDRANYGYTF
>-|TRBV2|-|TRBJ1-2
TGTGCCAGCACCCCCTTTAACTATGGCTACACCTTC
CASTPFNYGYTF
>-|TRBV30|-|TRBJ1-5
TGTGCCTGGACCATGCCCGGGGGCAATCAGCCCCAGCATTTT
CAWTMPGGNQPQHF
>-|TRBV12-3/TRBV12-4|-|TRBJ1-1
TGTGCCAGCAGAACCCACGGGACAGAAGCTTTCTTT
CASRTHGTEAFF
>-|TRBV10-3|TRBD2|TRBJ2-3
TGTGCCATCAGACCTGCGGGAGGGTGGACTAGCACAGATACGCAGTATTTT
CAIRPAGGWTSTDTQYF
>few|TRBV6-1|TRBD1|TRBJ1-2
TGTGCCAGCAGTGATAGGGACAGGGCCACCTATGGCTACACCTTC
CASSDRDRATYGYTF
>-|TRBV5-4|TRBD1|TRBJ1-1
TGTGCCAGCAGCATACTTCACCCGGGACAGGGGCGCGCTGAAGCTTTCTTT
CASSILHPGQGRAEAFF
>-|TRBV11-2|-|TRBJ2-5
TGTGCCAGCAGCTGGCCGGGACTCCAAGAGACCCAGTACTTC
CASSWPGLQETQYF
>-|TRBV7-9|-|TRBJ2-3
TGTGCCAGCAGCTCCCGACAGGCGAACACAGATACGCAGTATTTT
CASSSRQANTDTQYF
>-|TRBV10-3|TRBD2|TRBJ2-3
TGTGCCATCAGTGAGTCCCCTATCGGGAGGGCCTCCAATACGCAGTATTTT
CAISESPIGRASNTQYF
>-|TRBV5-1|-|TRBJ1-1
TGCGCCAGCAGCTTCAAGGGGCAGGACACTGAAGCTTTCTTT
CASSFKGQDTEAFF
>-|TRBV6-5|-|TRBJ1-6
TGTGCCAGCAGGCGGGGGAATAATTCACCCCTCCACTTT
CASRRGNNSPLHF
>few|TRBV7-9|-|TRBJ2-1
TGTGCCAGCAGCTTAGCGGGACAAGCCCTTGATGAGCAGTTCTTC
CASSLAGQALDEQFF
>-|TRBV9|-|TRBJ2-7
TGTGCCAGCAGCGTAGCAAACGGCTACGAGCAGTACTTC
CASSVANGYEQYF
>once|TRBV7-9|TRBD2|TRBJ2-5
TGTGCCAGCAGCTTAGACCTAGCGGGGGCGACCCAGTACTTC
CASSLDLAGATQYF
>once|TRBV28|TRBD1|TRBJ1-2
TGTGCCAGCAGGGTTGCGGGACAGGGGACGATCGGCTACACCTTC
CASRVAGQGTIGYTF
>-|TRBV6-5|-|TRBJ2-7
TGTGCCAGCACCACGACAGGTACCTACGAGCAGTACTTC
CASTTTGTYEQYF
>-|TRBV28|-|TRBJ2-3
TGTGCCAGCAGTCCCGGCGGCGGGGGACACACAGATACGCAGTATTTT
CASSPGGGGHTDTQYF
>once|TRBV7-6|-|TRBJ2-5
TGTGCCAGCAGCTTTCAGGCAGGGTTAGAGACCCAGTACTTC
CASSFQAGLETQYF
>-|TRBV5-1|-|TRBJ2-5
TGCGCCAGCAGCTTGCGACAGTGGGAAGAGACCCAGTACTTC
CASSLRQWEETQYF
>-|TRBV7-2|-|TRBJ2-1
TGTGCCAGCAGCTTCCTCGGTGGCGGGGTAGGGAATGAGCAGTTCTTC
CASSFLGGGVGNEQFF
>-|TRBV29-1|TRBD1|TRBJ2-1
TGCAGCGTCGAGCGCCAGGGGGCAAGAGTGGCCTACAATGAGCAGTTCTTC
CSVERQGARVAYNEQFF
>-|TRBV5-4|TRBD2|TRBJ2-1
TGTGCCAGCAGCTGGGGACTAGTCGGTGTATTGAATGAGCAGTTCTTC
CASSWGLVGVLNEQFF
>few|TRBV7-9|TRBD1|TRBJ1-3
TGTGCCAGCAGCTGGGGACAGGGCTACGGAAACACCATATATTTT
CASSWGQGYGNTIYF
>-|TRBV5-1|TRBD1|TRBJ1-1
TGCGCCAGCAGCTTGACTAATGGACAGGGTGACACTGAAGCTTTCTTT
CASSLTNGQGDTEAFF
>-|TRBV10-3|-|TRBJ1-2
TGTGCCATCAGCCCCCGGTTGGCGGAAGCCTACTATGGCTACACCTTC
CAISPRLAEAYYGYTF
>once|TRBV29-1|TRBD1|TRBJ1-2
TGCAGCGTTGACCTGGACAGGGGCTATGGCTACACCTTC
CSVDLDRGYGYTF